This T cell receptor (beta chain) was observed in a study of radiation and T cells in renal cell carcinoma. Noted treatment: treatment-naive control, cytoreductive nephrectomy. Some clones are missing from TCRdb's copy, which holds only in-frame ones; the method was immunoSEQ multiplex PCR. Among 15,000 or so clones listed, 58% were seen once. V was pared by 4 bases and J by 8 bases, with 9 bases between. The V gene's germline CDR1 is SGHRS and CDR2 YFSETQ. The CDR3 is 12 residues long. The rearrangement uses TRBV5-1 and TRBJ1-4, with unresolved D. This receptor was identified in a man in his forties with renal cell carcinoma. Source: tumor tissue, taken from a patient whose treatment was nephrectomy without radiotherapy. The CDR3 sequence is CASSPKGEKLFF. The DNA of the CDR3 is TGCGCCAGCAGCCCAAAAGGAGAAAAACTGTTTTTT.